These T cell receptor beta chains were read from a single sample in a study of T cell repertoires in cytomegalovirus infection. TCRdb redid the calling of the reads with MiXCR, one entry per CDR3 protein. The repertoire includes about half a million distinct CDR3 sequences, roughly 43% of them detected once, and about two fifths sits in the top ten. Their antigens remain unidentified. This material consisted of cultured PBMCs, taken from culture after CMV antigen stimulation. The receptor source for this set is a human donor in good health (CMV status not recorded). Some clones in this sample may be carry-over from other donors' samples. CDR3s leave out the opening cysteine and the closing phenylalanine or tryptophan. Expanded clones are given a class, and other clones once, few, many or no size at all.

clone_size j_call v_call cdr3_aa
few TRBJ2-2 TRBV20-1 SARASRGTGELF
NA TRBJ1-1 TRBV7-9 ASSHLSQFLGRTEAF
NA TRBJ2-1 TRBV10-3 AISDGTSGRARF
few TRBJ2-3 TRBV7-8 ASSLYGRVGDTQY
NA TRBJ2-7 TRBV7-6 ASSHGAGEQY
NA TRBJ2-3 TRBV27 ASSRPRLAGVADTQY
few TRBJ2-4 TRBV6-2/TRBV6-3 ASSPPSGGGKNIQY
NA TRBJ1-2 TRBV7-2 ASSAGGTYGYT
NA TRBJ2-3 TRBV20-1 SARDSTSGGTDTQY
NA TRBJ1-1 TRBV19 ASGRQKLSSNTEAF
NA TRBJ2-1 TRBV5-3 ASSSQPGEGEQF
many TRBJ1-2 TRBV7-2 ASSNREVYGYT
NA TRBJ1-1 TRBV12-3/TRBV12-4 ASSFIEDTEAF
many TRBJ2-7 TRBV11-2 ASRPLAGGTYEQY
few TRBJ2-7 TRBV6-2/TRBV6-3 ASSYRDRGPLGQY
few TRBJ2-3 TRBV7-2 ASSGRN